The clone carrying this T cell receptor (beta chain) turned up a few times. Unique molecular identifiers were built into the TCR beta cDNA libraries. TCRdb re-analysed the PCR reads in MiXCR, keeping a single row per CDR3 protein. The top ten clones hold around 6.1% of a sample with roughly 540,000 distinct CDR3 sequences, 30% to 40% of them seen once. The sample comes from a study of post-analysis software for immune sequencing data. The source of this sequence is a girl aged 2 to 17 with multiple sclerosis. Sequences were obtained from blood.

The CDR3 region is CASSGPAGGADTQYF. CDR3 in DNA: TGTGCCAGCAGCGGTCCTGCAGGGGGCGCAGATACGCAGTATTTT. The gene calls are TRBV9 and TRBJ2-3; 8 bases are shared with TRBD1. The junction had 7 bases not matched to a gene; V was cut back by 3 bases and J by 4 bases. The V gene's germline CDR1 is SGDLS and CDR2 YYNGEE. The CDR3 sequence is 15 residues long.